These T cell receptor beta chains were read from a single sample in a study of blood T cells in healthy people across ages. TCRdb reprocessed the 5' RACE reads with MiXCR, giving one entry per CDR3 protein. Of about 780,000 distinct CDR3 sequences listed, around 68% are singletons. Sequencing input: blood. The receptors shown here come from a man aged 25-45 years in good health. CDR3s include the opening cysteine and the closing phenylalanine or tryptophan.

j_call,v_call,cdr3_aa
TRBJ2-7,TRBV4-2,CASSQVDGRRDFKYEQYF
TRBJ2-4,TRBV30,CAWSGGVWDIQYF
TRBJ2-1,TRBV12-3/TRBV12-4,CASKMGPSLDEQFF
TRBJ1-1,TRBV30,CAWGAGFTEAFF
TRBJ1-2,TRBV7-2,CASSLKGRLYGYTF
TRBJ2-5,TRBV6-2/TRBV6-3,CASSAVWEETQYF
TRBJ2-1,TRBV4-2,CASSQDRTGRSYNEQFF
TRBJ2-5,TRBV7-8,CASSPSPTQGETQYF
TRBJ2-3,TRBV9,CASSVATRPDTQYF
TRBJ2-5,TRBV6-5,CASSASGAWQYF
TRBJ1-1,TRBV18,CASSPRLAGQNTEAFF
TRBJ2-7,TRBV29-1,CSVGGLAGESYEQYF
TRBJ2-1,TRBV24-1,CATSEPGTDNNEQFF
TRBJ2-3,TRBV20-1,CSASRTDVPTDTQYF
TRBJ2-7,TRBV20-1,CSAFGQGGNEQYF
TRBJ2-1,TRBV20-1,CSAKLAESSYNEQFF
TRBJ1-5,TRBV12-3/TRBV12-4,CATTKGYGDQPQHF
TRBJ2-2,TRBV6-2/TRBV6-3,CASSYWGANTGELFF
TRBJ1-4,TRBV7-9,CASIEEGYEKLFF